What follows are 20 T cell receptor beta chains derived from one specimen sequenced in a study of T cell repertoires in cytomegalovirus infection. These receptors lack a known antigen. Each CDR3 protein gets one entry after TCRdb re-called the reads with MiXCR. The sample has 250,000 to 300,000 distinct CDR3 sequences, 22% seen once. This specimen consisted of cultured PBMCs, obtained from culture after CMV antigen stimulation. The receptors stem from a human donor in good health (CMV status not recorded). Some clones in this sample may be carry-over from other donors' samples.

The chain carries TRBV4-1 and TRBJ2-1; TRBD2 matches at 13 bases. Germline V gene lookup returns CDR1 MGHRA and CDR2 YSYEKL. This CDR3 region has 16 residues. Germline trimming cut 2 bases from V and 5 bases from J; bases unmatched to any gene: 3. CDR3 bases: TGCGCCAGCAGCCAATCCGGGACTAGCGGGAACAATGAGCAGTTCTTC. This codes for CASSQSGTSGNNEQFF.

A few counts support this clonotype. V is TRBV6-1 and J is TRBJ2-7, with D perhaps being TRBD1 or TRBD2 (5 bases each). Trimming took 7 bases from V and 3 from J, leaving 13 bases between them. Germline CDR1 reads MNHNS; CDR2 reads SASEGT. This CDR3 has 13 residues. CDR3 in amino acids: CASNRDQRYEQYF. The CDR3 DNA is TGTGCCAGCAACCGGGACCAGCGCTACGAGCAGTACTTC.

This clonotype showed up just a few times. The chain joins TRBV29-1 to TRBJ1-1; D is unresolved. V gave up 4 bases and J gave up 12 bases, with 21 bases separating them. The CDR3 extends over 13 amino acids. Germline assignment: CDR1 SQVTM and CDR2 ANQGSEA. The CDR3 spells CSVVGRASVKPFF. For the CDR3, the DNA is TGCAGCGTTGTAGGGCGGGCGAGTGTGAAACCTTTCTTT. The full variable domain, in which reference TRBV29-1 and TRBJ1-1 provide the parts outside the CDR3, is SAVISQKPSRDICQRGTSLTIQCQVDSQVTMMFWYRQQPGQSLTLIATANQGSEATYESGFVIDKFPISRPNLTFSTLTVSNMSPEDSSIYLCSVVGRASVKPFFGQGTRLTVV.

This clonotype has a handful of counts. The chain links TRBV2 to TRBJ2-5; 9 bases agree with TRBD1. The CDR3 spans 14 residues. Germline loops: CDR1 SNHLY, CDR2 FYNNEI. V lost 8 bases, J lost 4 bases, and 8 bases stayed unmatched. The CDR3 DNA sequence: TGTGCCAGCGATTCCGGGACAGGGTTAGAGACCCAGTACTTC. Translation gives CASDSGTGLETQYF.

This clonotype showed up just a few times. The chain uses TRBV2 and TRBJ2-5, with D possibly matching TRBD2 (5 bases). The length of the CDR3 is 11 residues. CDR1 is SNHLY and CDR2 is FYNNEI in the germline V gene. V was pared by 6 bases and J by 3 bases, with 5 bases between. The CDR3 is CASRTKETQYF. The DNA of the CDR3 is TGTGCCAGCAGGACTAAAGAGACCCAGTACTTC.

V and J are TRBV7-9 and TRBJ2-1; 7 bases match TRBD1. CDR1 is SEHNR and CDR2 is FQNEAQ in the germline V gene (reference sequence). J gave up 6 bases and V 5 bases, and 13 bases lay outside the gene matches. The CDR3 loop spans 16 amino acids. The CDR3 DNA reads TGTGCCAGCAGCCCACTTTCGGCAGGGGGTTTCAATGAGCAGTTCTTC. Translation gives CASSPLSAGGFNEQFF.

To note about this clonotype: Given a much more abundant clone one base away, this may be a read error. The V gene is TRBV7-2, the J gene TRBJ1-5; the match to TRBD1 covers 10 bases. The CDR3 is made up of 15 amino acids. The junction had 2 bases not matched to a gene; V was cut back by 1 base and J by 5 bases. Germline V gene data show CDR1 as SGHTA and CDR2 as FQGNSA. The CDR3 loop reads CASSLGQGAHQPQHF. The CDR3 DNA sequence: TGTGCCAGCAGCTTAGGACAGGGGGCCCATCAGCCCCAGCATTTT.

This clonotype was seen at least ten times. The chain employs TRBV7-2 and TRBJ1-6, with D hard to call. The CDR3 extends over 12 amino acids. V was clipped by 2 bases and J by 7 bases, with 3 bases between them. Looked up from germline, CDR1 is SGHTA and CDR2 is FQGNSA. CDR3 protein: CASSLTNSPLHF. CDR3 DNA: TGTGCCAGCAGCTTAACCAATTCACCCCTCCACTTT.

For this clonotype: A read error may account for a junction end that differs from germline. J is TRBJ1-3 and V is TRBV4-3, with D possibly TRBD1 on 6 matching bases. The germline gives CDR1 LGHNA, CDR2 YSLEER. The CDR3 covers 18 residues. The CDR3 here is CASSQEGGWGRTGNTICF. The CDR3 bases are TGCGCCAGCAGCCAAGAAGGGGGATGGGGGAGAACTGGAAACACCATATGTTTT.

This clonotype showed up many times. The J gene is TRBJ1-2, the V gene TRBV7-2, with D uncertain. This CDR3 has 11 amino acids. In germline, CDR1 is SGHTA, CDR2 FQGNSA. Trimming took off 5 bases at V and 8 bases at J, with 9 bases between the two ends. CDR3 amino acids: CASSRSDGYTF. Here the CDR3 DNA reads TGTGCCAGCAGCCGATCGGACGGCTACACCTTC.

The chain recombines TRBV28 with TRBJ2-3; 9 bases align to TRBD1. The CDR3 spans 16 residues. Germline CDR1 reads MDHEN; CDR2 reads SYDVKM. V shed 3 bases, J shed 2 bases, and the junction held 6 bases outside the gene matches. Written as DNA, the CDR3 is TGTGCCAGCAGTTTTTGGTGGACAGGGGTCACAGATACGCAGTATTTT. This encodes CASSFWWTGVTDTQYF.

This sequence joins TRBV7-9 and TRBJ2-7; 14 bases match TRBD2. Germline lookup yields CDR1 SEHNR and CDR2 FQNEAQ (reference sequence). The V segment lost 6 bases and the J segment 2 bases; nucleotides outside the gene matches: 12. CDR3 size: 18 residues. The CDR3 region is CASRPRGTSGRRPYEQYF. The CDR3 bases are TGTGCCAGCAGACCTAGAGGGACTAGCGGGAGACGGCCCTACGAGCAGTACTTC.

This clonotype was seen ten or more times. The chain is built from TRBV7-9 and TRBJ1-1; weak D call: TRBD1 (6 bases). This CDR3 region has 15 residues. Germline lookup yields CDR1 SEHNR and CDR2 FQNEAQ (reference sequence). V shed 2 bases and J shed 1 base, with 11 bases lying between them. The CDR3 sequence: CASSLNREPNTEAFF. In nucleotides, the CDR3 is TGTGCCAGCAGCTTAAACAGGGAGCCGAACACTGAAGCTTTCTTT.

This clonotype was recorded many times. CDR3 DNA sequence: TGTGCCAGCAGCTTAGTGGGGGATCCCGTGGATACGCAGTATTTT. Its translation is CASSLVGDPVDTQYF. The chain has TRBV7-6 and TRBJ2-3; D tentatively reads TRBD1 or TRBD2 (5 bases each). V lost 1 base and J lost 6, with 14 bases in between. The CDR3 totals 15 residues. Per the germline V gene, CDR1 is SGHVS and CDR2 is FNYEAQ. The full variable domain, with the rest looked up from reference TRBV7-6 and TRBJ2-3, is GAGVSQSPRYKVTKRGQDVALRCDPISGHVSLYWYRQALGQGPEFLTYFNYEAQQDKSGLPNDRFSAERPEGSISTLTIQRTEQRDSAMYRCASSLVGDPVDTQYFGPGTRLTVL.

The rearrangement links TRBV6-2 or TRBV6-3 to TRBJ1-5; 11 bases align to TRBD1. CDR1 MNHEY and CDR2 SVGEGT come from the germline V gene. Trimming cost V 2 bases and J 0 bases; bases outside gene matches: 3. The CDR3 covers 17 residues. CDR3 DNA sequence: TGTGCCAGCAGTTACGGACAGGGGGCCGTTAGCAATCAGCCCCAGCATTTT. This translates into CASSYGQGAVSNQPQHF.

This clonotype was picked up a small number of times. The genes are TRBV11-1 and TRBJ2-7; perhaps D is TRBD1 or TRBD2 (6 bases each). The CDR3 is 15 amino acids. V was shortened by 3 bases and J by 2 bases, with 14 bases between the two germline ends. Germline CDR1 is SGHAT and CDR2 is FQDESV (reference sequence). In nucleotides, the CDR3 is TGTGCCAGCAGCTTGCGTGCGGGACATCCCTACGAGCAGTACTTC. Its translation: CASSLRAGHPYEQYF. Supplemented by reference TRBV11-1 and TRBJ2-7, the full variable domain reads EAEVAQSPRYKITEKSQAVAFWCDPISGHATLYWYRQILGQGPELLVQFQDESVVDDSQLPKDRFSAERLKGVDSTLKIQPAELGDSAMYLCASSLRAGHPYEQYFGPGTRLTVT.

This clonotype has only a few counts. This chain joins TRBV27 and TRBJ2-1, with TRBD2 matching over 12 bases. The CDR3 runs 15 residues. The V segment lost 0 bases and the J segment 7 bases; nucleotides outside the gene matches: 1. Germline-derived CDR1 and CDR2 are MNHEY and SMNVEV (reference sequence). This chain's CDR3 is CASSLSTSGRNEQFF. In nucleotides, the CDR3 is TGTGCCAGCAGTTTATCGACTAGCGGGAGAAATGAGCAGTTCTTC.

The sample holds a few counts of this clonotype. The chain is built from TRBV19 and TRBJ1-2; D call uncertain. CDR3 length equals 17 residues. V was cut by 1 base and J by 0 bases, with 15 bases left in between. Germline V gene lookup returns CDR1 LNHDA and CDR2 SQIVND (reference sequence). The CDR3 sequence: CASSIGLRAGANYGYTF. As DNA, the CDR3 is TGTGCCAGTAGTATAGGACTCCGAGCTGGGGCTAACTATGGCTACACCTTC.

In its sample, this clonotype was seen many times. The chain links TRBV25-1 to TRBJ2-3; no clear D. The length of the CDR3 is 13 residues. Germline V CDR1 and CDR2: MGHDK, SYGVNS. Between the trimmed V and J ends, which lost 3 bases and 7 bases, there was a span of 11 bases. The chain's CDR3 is CASSEASGNTQYF. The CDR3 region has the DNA TGTGCCAGCAGTGAGGCCTCTGGAAATACGCAGTATTTT.

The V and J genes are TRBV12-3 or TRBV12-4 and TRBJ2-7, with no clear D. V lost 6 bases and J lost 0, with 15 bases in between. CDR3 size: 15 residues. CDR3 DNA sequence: TGTGCCAGCAGCCCCTCGGCCGAGAGCTCCTACGAGCAGTACTTC. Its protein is CASSPSAESSYEQYF.